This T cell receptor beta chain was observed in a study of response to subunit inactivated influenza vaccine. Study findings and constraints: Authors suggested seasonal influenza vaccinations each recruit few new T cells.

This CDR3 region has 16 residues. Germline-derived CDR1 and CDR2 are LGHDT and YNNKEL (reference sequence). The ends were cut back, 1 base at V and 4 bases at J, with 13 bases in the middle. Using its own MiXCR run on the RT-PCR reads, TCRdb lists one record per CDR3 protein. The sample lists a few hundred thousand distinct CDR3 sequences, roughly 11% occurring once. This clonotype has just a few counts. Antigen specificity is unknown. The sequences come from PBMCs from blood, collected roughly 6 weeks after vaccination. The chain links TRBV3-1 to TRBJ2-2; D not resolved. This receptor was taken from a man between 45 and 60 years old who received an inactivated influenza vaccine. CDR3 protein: CASSQAPRLITGELFF. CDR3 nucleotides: TGTGCCAGCAGCCAAGCCCCGAGACTCATCACCGGGGAGCTGTTTTTT.